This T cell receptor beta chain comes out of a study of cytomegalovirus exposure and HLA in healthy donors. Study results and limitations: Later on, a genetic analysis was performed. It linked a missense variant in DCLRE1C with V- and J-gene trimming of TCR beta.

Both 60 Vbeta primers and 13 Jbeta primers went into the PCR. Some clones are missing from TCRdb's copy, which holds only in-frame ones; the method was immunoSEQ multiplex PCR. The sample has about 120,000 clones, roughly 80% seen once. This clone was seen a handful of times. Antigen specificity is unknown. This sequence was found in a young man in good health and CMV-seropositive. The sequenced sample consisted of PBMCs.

The CDR3 reads CASSEPSVGRPYNSPLHF. The DNA for the CDR3 is TGTGCCAGCAGTGAACCCTCTGTGGGGCGCCCCTATAATTCACCCCTCCACTTT. This chain links TRBV6-1 with TRBJ1-6, with D possibly TRBD1 on 5 matching bases. V was clipped by 2 bases and J by 2 bases, with 16 bases between them. The germline CDR1 and CDR2 sequences are MNHNS and SASEGT. The length of the CDR3 is 18 residues.